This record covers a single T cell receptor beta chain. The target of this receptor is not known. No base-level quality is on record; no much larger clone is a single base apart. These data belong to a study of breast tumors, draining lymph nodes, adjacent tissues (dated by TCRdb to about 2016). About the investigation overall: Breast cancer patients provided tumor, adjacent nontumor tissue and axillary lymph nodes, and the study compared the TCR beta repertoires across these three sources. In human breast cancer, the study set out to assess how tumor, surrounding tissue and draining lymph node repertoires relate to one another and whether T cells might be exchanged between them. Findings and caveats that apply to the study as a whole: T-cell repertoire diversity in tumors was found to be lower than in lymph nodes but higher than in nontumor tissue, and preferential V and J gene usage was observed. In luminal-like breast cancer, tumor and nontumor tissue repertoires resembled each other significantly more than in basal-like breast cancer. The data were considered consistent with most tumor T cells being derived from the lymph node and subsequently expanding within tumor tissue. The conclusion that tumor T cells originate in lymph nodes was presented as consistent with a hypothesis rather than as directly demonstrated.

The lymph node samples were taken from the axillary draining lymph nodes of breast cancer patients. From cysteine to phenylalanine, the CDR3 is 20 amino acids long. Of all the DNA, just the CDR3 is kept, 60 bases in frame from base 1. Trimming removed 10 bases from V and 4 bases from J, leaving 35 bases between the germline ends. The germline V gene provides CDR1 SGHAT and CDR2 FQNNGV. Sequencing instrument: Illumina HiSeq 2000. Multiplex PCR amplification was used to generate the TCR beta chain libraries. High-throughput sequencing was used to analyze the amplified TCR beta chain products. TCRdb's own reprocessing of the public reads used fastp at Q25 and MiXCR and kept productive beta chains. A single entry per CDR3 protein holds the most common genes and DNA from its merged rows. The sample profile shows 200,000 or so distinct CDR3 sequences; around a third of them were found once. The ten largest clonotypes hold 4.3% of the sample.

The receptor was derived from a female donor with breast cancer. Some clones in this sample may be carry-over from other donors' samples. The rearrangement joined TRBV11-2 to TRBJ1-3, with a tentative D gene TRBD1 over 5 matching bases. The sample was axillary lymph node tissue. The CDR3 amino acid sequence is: CATLSGATVYNEQGGNTIYF. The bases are TGTGCCACCTTAAGCGGGGCGACAGTCTACAATGAGCAGGGAGGAAACACCATATATTTT.